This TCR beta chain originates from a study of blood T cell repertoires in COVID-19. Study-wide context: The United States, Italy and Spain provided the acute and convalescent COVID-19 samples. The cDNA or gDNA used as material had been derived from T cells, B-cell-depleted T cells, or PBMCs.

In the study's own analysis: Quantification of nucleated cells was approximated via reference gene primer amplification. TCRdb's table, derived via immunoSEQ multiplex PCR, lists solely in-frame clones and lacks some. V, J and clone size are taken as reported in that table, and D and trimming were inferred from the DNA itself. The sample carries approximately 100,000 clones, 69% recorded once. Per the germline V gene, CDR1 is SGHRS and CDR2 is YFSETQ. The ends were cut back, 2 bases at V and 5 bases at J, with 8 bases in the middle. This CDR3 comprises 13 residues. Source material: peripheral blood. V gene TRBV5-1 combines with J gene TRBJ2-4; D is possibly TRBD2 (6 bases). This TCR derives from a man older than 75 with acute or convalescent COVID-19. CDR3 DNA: TGCGCCAGCAGCTTCGGAGGGGAAAACATTCAGTACTTC. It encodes CASSFGGENIQYF.